These 14 T cell receptor beta chains originate from one sample sequenced in a study of prognosis after radiotherapy for stage I lung cancer. It was by two-round multiplex PCR that TCR beta CDR3 was amplified from genomic DNA. Amplification during the initial PCR round employed primers specific to each TRBV and TRBJ gene. TCRdb fed the multiplex PCR reads into MiXCR, producing one record per CDR3 protein. The sample has around 63,000 distinct CDR3 sequences, about 26% seen once. The sample here was PBMCs, taken before or after stereotactic body radiation therapy (not recorded which). The receptor set was obtained from a donor over 45 with non-small cell lung cancer.

Turning to this clonotype: Only one base separates this from a far larger clonotype, so it likely reflects a read error. The rearrangement uses TRBV6-1 and TRBJ1-5; D is unclear. Germline V gene sequence: CDR1 MNHNS, CDR2 SASEGT. The CDR3 has 14 residues. For the CDR3, the DNA is TGTGCCAGCAGTTATGGAAGTCATGGTCAGACCCAGCATTTT. Amino acid sequence: CASSYGSHGQTQHF.

The J gene is TRBJ1-1, the V gene TRBV6-1, with D uncertain. This CDR3 has 15 amino acids. Trimming left V 5 bases short and J 2 bases short, with 15 bases between. The germline CDR1 and CDR2 sequences are MNHNS and SASEGT. The CDR3 DNA is TGTGCCAGCAGTACCGACGAGACGTGTAACACTGAAGCTTTCTTT. Amino acids: CASSTDETCNTEAFF.

This clonotype was detected ten times or more. The chain uses TRBV20-1 and TRBJ1-5, with D unclear. V lost 3 bases, J lost 2 bases, and 11 bases lay in between. Germline V lookup: CDR1 DFQATT, CDR2 SNEGSKA (reference sequence). The CDR3 covers 14 residues. The CDR3 region is CSASLGSGNQPQHF. For the CDR3, the DNA is TGCAGTGCTAGTTTGGGTTCGGGCAATCAGCCCCAGCATTTT.

This clonotype appeared many times. The J gene is TRBJ2-1, the V gene TRBV7-9, with 9 nucleotides matching TRBD1. Germline values: CDR1 SEHNR, CDR2 FQNEAQ (reference sequence). Trimming cost V 5 bases and J 6 bases; bases outside gene matches: 11. The CDR3 totals 16 residues. CDR3 DNA: TGTGCCAGCAGCCCGACCCAGGACAGGGGCTTCAATGAGCAGTTCTTC. Translating it yields CASSPTQDRGFNEQFF.

This clonotype has at least ten counts. The chain combines TRBV20-1 with TRBJ2-1, with 11 bases fitting TRBD2. Per the germline V gene, CDR1 is DFQATT and CDR2 is SNEGSKA (reference sequence). V dropped 3 bases and J dropped 4; count of bases not matched to a gene: 5. The CDR3 is made up of 15 amino acids. The CDR3 region has the DNA TGCAGTGCTAGGGGACTAGCGGCCCTTTACAATGAGCAGTTCTTC. As protein: CSARGLAALYNEQFF.

This clonotype came up many times. The chain employs TRBV5-1 and TRBJ2-7; 9 positions match TRBD1. This CDR3 has 13 amino acids. The germline V gene has CDR1 SGHRS and CDR2 YFSETQ. Losses at the gene ends were 5 bases for V and 7 bases for J; bases not matched to a gene: 7. CDR3 sequence reads: CASSHGQGWEQYF. The CDR3 coding sequence is TGCGCCAGCAGTCACGGACAGGGGTGGGAGCAGTACTTC.

Concerning this clonotype itself: The junction departs from germline at one end; a sequencing error may be responsible. This chain connects TRBV25-1 to TRBJ1-6; D gene ambiguous. The CDR3 sequence is 16 residues long. Per germline, CDR1 MGHDK and CDR2 SYGVNS. As DNA, the CDR3 is TGTGCCAGCAGGGGTCTAGGAGGCTACTATAATTCACCCCTCCGCTTT. Protein product: CASRGLGGYYNSPLRF.

At least ten counts were recorded for this clonotype. The chain combines TRBV19 with TRBJ1-2; TRBD1 matches at 7 bases. The CDR3 spans 14 residues. Germline CDR1 reads LNHDA; CDR2 reads SQIVND (reference sequence). Trimming removed 5 bases from V and 2 bases from J; junction bases left unmatched: 5. The CDR3 here is CASSLGTDNYGYTF. In DNA, the CDR3 is TGTGCCAGTAGTCTCGGGACAGACAACTATGGCTACACCTTC.

In its sample, this clonotype was seen many times. The genes are TRBV7-9 and TRBJ1-6; D is unclear. This CDR3 has 12 amino acids. V dropped 7 bases and J dropped 16 bases, with 17 bases sitting between them. Per germline, CDR1 SEHNR and CDR2 FQNEAQ (reference sequence). CDR3: CASNAAGSPLHF. The CDR3 nucleotides are TGTGCCAGCAACGCCGCGGGGAGCCCACTCCACTTT.

This clonotype came up many times. The V call is TRBV28, the J call TRBJ2-3; TRBD2 matches at 9 bases. Germline V lookup: CDR1 MDHEN, CDR2 SYDVKM. This CDR3 region has 16 residues. V gave up 4 bases and J gave up 4 bases; unmatched junction bases: 9. CDR3 sequence: CASSSLGTSYADTQYF. Written as DNA, the CDR3 is TGTGCCAGCAGTTCTCTAGGGACTAGCTACGCAGATACGCAGTATTTT.

Ten or more counts support this clonotype. The V gene is TRBV20-1, the J gene TRBJ2-7; D unresolved. Germline values: CDR1 DFQATT, CDR2 SNEGSKA (reference sequence). The ends were cut back, 3 bases at V and 2 bases at J, with 11 bases in the middle. The CDR3 has 13 amino acids. The CDR3 here is CSARPAPAYEQYF. DNA for the CDR3: TGCAGTGCTAGGCCGGCCCCCGCCTACGAGCAGTACTTC.

This clonotype was observed at least ten times. V is TRBV20-1 and J is TRBJ2-7; 9 nucleotides match TRBD2. The ends lost 3 bases at V and 3 bases at J; junction bases unmatched: 6. Germline lookup yields CDR1 DFQATT and CDR2 SNEGSKA (reference sequence). CDR3 length: 14 residues. CDR3 in amino acids: CSASPSGVGYEQYF. The DNA of the CDR3 is TGCAGTGCTAGTCCTAGCGGGGTCGGCTACGAGCAGTACTTC.

This clonotype was seen at least ten times. The chain carries TRBV7-3 and TRBJ1-1; 10 bases are a match to TRBD1. CDR1 and CDR2 (germline): SGHTA, FQGTGA. J lost 3 bases, V lost 2 bases, and 9 bases had no gene match. The CDR3 is 17 residues long. The CDR3 loop is CASSLRPGTGEDTEAFF. In DNA form, the CDR3 reads TGTGCCAGCAGCTTACGTCCCGGGACAGGGGAGGACACTGAAGCTTTCTTT.

As regards this clonotype: A much larger clone is a single base away; this may be a read error. The rearrangement links TRBV12-3 or TRBV12-4 to TRBJ1-1; D is perhaps TRBD1 (5 bases). V lost 3 bases, J lost 6 bases, and 14 bases lay in between. This CDR3 contains 14 residues. This chain's CDR3 is CASSLARGSSEAFF. Here the CDR3 DNA reads TGTGCCAGCAGTTTGGCACGGGGCTCATCTGAAGCTTTCTTT.